The sample holds a few counts of the clone carrying this T cell receptor (beta chain). Its antigen remains unknown. Unique molecular identifiers were present in the TCR beta cDNA libraries. T cells numbering about 0.85 to 11 million yielded 500,000 to 550,000 cDNA molecules. TCRdb reanalysed the PCR reads using MiXCR and keeps one entry per CDR3 protein. Of hundreds of thousands of distinct CDR3 sequences listed, roughly three fifths are singletons. The record originates from a study of post-analysis software for immune sequencing data. Background on the study: Secondary progressive, relapsing-remitting and progressive-relapsing multiple sclerosis were among the included disease courses.

With 0 bases removed from V and 8 bases from J, the gap between germline ends came to 9 bases. The CDR3 is 13 amino acids. The germline CDR1 and CDR2 sequences are SGHDT and YYEEEE. The study, taken as a whole, reports: Normalized Chao1 diversity was significantly lower in multiple sclerosis patients than in controls. Roughly 5 TRBV segments, TRBV5-6, TRBV5-1 and TRBV20-1 among them, were found more frequent in patients than controls.

The material sequenced was blood. This sequence originates from a girl under 10 years old with multiple sclerosis. The chain recombines TRBV5-6 with TRBJ2-1; maybe TRBD2 (6 bases). DNA for the CDR3: TGTGCCAGCAGCTTGGGGGGGGTCTATGAGCAGTTCTTC. Translation: CASSLGGVYEQFF.